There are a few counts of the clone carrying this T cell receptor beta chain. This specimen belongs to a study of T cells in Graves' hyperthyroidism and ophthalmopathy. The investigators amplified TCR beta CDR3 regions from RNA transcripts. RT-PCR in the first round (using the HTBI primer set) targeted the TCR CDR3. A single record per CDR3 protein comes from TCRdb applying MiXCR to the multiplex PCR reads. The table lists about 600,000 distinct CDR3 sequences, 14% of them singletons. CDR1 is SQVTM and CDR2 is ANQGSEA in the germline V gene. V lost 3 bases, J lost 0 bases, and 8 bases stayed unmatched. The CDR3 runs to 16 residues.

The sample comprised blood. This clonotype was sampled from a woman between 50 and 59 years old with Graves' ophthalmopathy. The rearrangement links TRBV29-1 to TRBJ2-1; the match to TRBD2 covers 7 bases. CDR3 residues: CSVDGLAASSYNEQFF. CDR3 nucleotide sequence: TGCAGCGTTGACGGGCTAGCGGCGAGCTCCTACAATGAGCAGTTCTTC.